These T cell receptor beta chains were read from a single sample in a study of blood T cell repertoires in COVID-19. Only in-frame clones appear in the TCRdb table, and some are missing; sequencing was by immunoSEQ multiplex PCR. In the table there are 85,000 to 110,000 clones, approximately 89% of which are singletons. The sequenced material came from peripheral blood. These receptors were collected from an elderly woman in a cohort sampled during active COVID-19. Each CDR3 is given with its conserved first and last residue. D genes are given only for firm matches. The size of a clone is reported for some rows only, either as once, few or many, or as a class for expanded clones.

V gene: TRBV7-8; J gene: TRBJ1-5; D gene: TRBD1; clone size: -; CDR3 protein: CASSPLYGTGNQPQHF; CDR3 DNA: TGTGCCAGCAGCCCACTCTACGGGACAGGGAATCAGCCCCAGCATTTT
V gene: TRBV5-4; J gene: TRBJ1-2; D gene: TRBD1; clone size: -; CDR3 protein: CASSLVGQGYGYTF; CDR3 DNA: TGTGCCAGCAGCTTGGTAGGACAGGGCTATGGCTACACCTTC
V gene: TRBV12-3/TRBV12-4; J gene: TRBJ1-2; D gene: -; clone size: -; CDR3 protein: CASSLPSNYGYTF; CDR3 DNA: TGTGCCAGCAGCTTACCATCTAACTATGGCTACACCTTC
V gene: TRBV5-1; J gene: TRBJ1-6; D gene: TRBD1; clone size: -; CDR3 protein: CASSLDRGNSPLHF; CDR3 DNA: TGCGCCAGCAGCCTGGACAGGGGAAATTCACCCCTCCACTTT
V gene: TRBV7-2; J gene: TRBJ2-7; D gene: TRBD1; clone size: -; CDR3 protein: CASSLVGTGDIHSYEQYF; CDR3 DNA: TGTGCCAGCAGCTTAGTAGGGACAGGGGACATACACTCCTACGAGCAGTACTTC
V gene: TRBV3-1/TRBV3-2; J gene: TRBJ1-2; D gene: -; clone size: -; CDR3 protein: CASSRLQGLGYTF; CDR3 DNA: TGTGCCAGCAGCCGCCTACAGGGATTAGGCTACACCTTC
V gene: TRBV5-4; J gene: TRBJ1-4; D gene: -; clone size: -; CDR3 protein: CASSLGGRTNEKLFF; CDR3 DNA: TGTGCCAGCAGCTTGGGAGGCCGAACTAATGAAAAACTGTTTTTT
V gene: TRBV4-1; J gene: TRBJ2-1; D gene: -; clone size: -; CDR3 protein: CASSQDSISSYNEQFF; CDR3 DNA: TGCGCCAGCAGCCAAGATTCGATTAGCTCCTACAATGAGCAGTTCTTC
V gene: TRBV3-1/TRBV3-2; J gene: TRBJ1-6; D gene: -; clone size: once; CDR3 protein: CASSQGLGRGSPLHF; CDR3 DNA: TGTGCCAGCAGCCAGGGACTGGGGCGCGGTTCACCCCTCCACTTT
V gene: TRBV12-3/TRBV12-4; J gene: TRBJ1-4; D gene: TRBD1; clone size: -; CDR3 protein: CASSEEGARKLFF; CDR3 DNA: TGTGCCAGCAGTGAAGAGGGGGCGCGAAAACTGTTTTTT
V gene: TRBV5-4; J gene: TRBJ2-1; D gene: TRBD2; clone size: -; CDR3 protein: CASSPTSGGANEQFF; CDR3 DNA: TGTGCCAGCAGCCCCACTAGCGGGGGGGCCAATGAGCAGTTCTTC
V gene: TRBV3-1/TRBV3-2; J gene: TRBJ2-3; D gene: -; clone size: -; CDR3 protein: CASSPQTADTQYF; CDR3 DNA: TGTGCCAGCAGCCCGCAAACGGCAGATACGCAGTATTTT
V gene: TRBV15; J gene: TRBJ2-5; D gene: -; clone size: -; CDR3 protein: CATSRDSQTQYF; CDR3 DNA: TGTGCCACCAGCAGAGATAGCCAGACCCAGTACTTC
V gene: TRBV19; J gene: TRBJ1-3; D gene: -; clone size: -; CDR3 protein: CATEVPPLGNTIYF; CDR3 DNA: TGTGCCACCGAGGTACCACCACTGGGAAACACCATATATTTT
V gene: TRBV6-6; J gene: TRBJ1-2; D gene: TRBD1; clone size: -; CDR3 protein: CASSPPGQGEREDYGYTF; CDR3 DNA: TGTGCCAGCAGTCCCCCGGGACAGGGGGAGAGAGAGGACTATGGCTACACCTTC
V gene: TRBV6-2/TRBV6-3; J gene: TRBJ1-5; D gene: TRBD1; clone size: -; CDR3 protein: CASSQVDRGNQPQHF; CDR3 DNA: TGTGCCAGCAGCCAAGTTGACAGGGGGAACCAGCCCCAGCATTTT
V gene: TRBV9; J gene: TRBJ2-5; D gene: TRBD2; clone size: -; CDR3 protein: CASTTSGGQETQYF; CDR3 DNA: TGTGCCAGCACCACTAGCGGGGGGCAAGAGACCCAGTACTTC
V gene: TRBV19; J gene: TRBJ2-7; D gene: TRBD1; clone size: -; CDR3 protein: CASINLGTGSYEQYF; CDR3 DNA: TGTGCCAGCATAAACCTTGGGACAGGGTCCTACGAGCAGTACTTC
V gene: TRBV9; J gene: TRBJ2-3; D gene: -; clone size: once; CDR3 protein: CASSAGGGDSTDTQYF; CDR3 DNA: TGTGCCAGCAGCGCAGGGGGTGGGGACTCCACAGATACGCAGTATTTT
V gene: TRBV28; J gene: TRBJ2-3; D gene: -; clone size: -; CDR3 protein: CASSGVKREGPNTQYF; CDR3 DNA: TGTGCCAGCAGTGGCGTAAAGCGCGAAGGTCCAAATACGCAGTATTTT
V gene: TRBV5-1; J gene: TRBJ2-2; D gene: TRBD2; clone size: -; CDR3 protein: CASSLSSGGGTGELFF; CDR3 DNA: TGCGCCAGCAGCTTGAGCAGCGGGGGTGGAACCGGGGAGCTGTTTTTT
V gene: TRBV15; J gene: TRBJ1-1; D gene: -; clone size: -; CDR3 protein: CATSRAIVQNTEAFF; CDR3 DNA: TGTGCCACCAGCAGAGCTATAGTCCAGAACACTGAAGCTTTCTTT
V gene: TRBV5-1; J gene: TRBJ2-3; D gene: TRBD2; clone size: once; CDR3 protein: CASSSLTSGGKDTQYF; CDR3 DNA: TGCGCCAGCAGCTCTCTCACTAGCGGGGGGAAAGATACGCAGTATTTT
V gene: TRBV27; J gene: TRBJ1-1; D gene: -; clone size: -; CDR3 protein: CASSSPQGGNTEAFF; CDR3 DNA: TGTGCCAGCAGTTCCCCCCAGGGAGGGAACACTGAAGCTTTCTTT
V gene: TRBV3-1/TRBV3-2; J gene: TRBJ1-1; D gene: -; clone size: once; CDR3 protein: CASSQAFGGFTEAFF; CDR3 DNA: TGTGCCAGCAGCCAAGCATTCGGAGGGTTCACTGAAGCTTTCTTT
V gene: TRBV28; J gene: TRBJ1-2; D gene: -; clone size: once; CDR3 protein: CASSRLGNYGYTF; CDR3 DNA: TGTGCCAGCAGTCGCCTAGGTAACTATGGCTACACCTTC
V gene: TRBV6-1; J gene: TRBJ2-3; D gene: TRBD1; clone size: -; CDR3 protein: CASSDATGSTDTQYF; CDR3 DNA: TGTGCCAGCAGTGACGCGACAGGGAGCACAGATACGCAGTATTTT
V gene: TRBV14; J gene: TRBJ1-2; D gene: -; clone size: -; CDR3 protein: CASSLVPGLVPPHGYTF; CDR3 DNA: TGTGCCAGCAGCCTGGTCCCGGGACTTGTTCCACCCCATGGCTACACCTTC
V gene: TRBV28; J gene: TRBJ1-2; D gene: TRBD1; clone size: -; CDR3 protein: CASSFSGTGRGYTF; CDR3 DNA: TGTGCCAGCAGTTTCTCCGGGACAGGGAGAGGCTACACCTTC
V gene: TRBV3-1/TRBV3-2; J gene: TRBJ2-3; D gene: TRBD2; clone size: -; CDR3 protein: CASSQVVSAREYGTDTQYF; CDR3 DNA: TGTGCCAGCAGCCAAGTAGTCTCTGCGCGGGAGTATGGCACAGATACGCAGTATTTT
V gene: TRBV5-1; J gene: TRBJ2-1; D gene: TRBD2; clone size: -; CDR3 protein: CASSFSSGNRNEQFF; CDR3 DNA: TGCGCCAGCAGCTTTAGTAGCGGGAACAGAAATGAGCAGTTCTTC
V gene: TRBV9; J gene: TRBJ2-2; D gene: TRBD2; clone size: few; CDR3 protein: CAATPLAGVDTGELFF; CDR3 DNA: TGTGCCGCGACGCCCCTAGCGGGGGTTGACACCGGGGAGCTGTTTTTT
V gene: TRBV12-3/TRBV12-4; J gene: TRBJ2-1; D gene: -; clone size: once; CDR3 protein: CASSSQYNEQFF; CDR3 DNA: TGTGCCAGCAGTTCACAGTACAATGAGCAGTTCTTC
V gene: TRBV5-1; J gene: TRBJ1-5; D gene: -; clone size: -; CDR3 protein: CASSPGSGPGNQPQHF; CDR3 DNA: TGCGCCAGCAGCCCGGGAAGCGGACCCGGGAATCAGCCCCAGCATTTT
V gene: TRBV3-1/TRBV3-2; J gene: TRBJ2-2; D gene: -; clone size: -; CDR3 protein: CASRVGPTGELFF; CDR3 DNA: TGTGCCAGCAGAGTGGGGCCGACCGGGGAGCTGTTTTTT
V gene: TRBV2; J gene: TRBJ1-5; D gene: -; clone size: -; CDR3 protein: CASTRISGPQHF; CDR3 DNA: TGTGCCAGCACCAGGATCTCAGGGCCCCAGCATTTT
V gene: TRBV27; J gene: TRBJ1-1; D gene: TRBD1; clone size: -; CDR3 protein: CASTRTGGKNTEAFF; CDR3 DNA: TGTGCCAGCACCCGGACAGGGGGCAAGAACACTGAAGCTTTCTTT
V gene: TRBV5-1; J gene: TRBJ1-2; D gene: TRBD1; clone size: -; CDR3 protein: CASSPGQGGGYGYTF; CDR3 DNA: TGCGCCAGCAGCCCTGGACAGGGGGGGGGCTATGGCTACACCTTC
V gene: TRBV28; J gene: TRBJ2-7; D gene: -; clone size: -; CDR3 protein: CASSTSPSYEQYF; CDR3 DNA: TGTGCCAGCAGTACTAGCCCCTCCTACGAGCAGTACTTC
V gene: TRBV29-1; J gene: TRBJ2-1; D gene: TRBD1; clone size: -; CDR3 protein: CSVGTKPGTGDNEQFF; CDR3 DNA: TGCAGCGTTGGAACGAAGCCAGGGACAGGGGACAATGAGCAGTTCTTC
V gene: TRBV9; J gene: TRBJ2-3; D gene: TRBD2; clone size: once; CDR3 protein: CASSGPSGGGYTQYF; CDR3 DNA: TGTGCCAGCAGCGGTCCTAGCGGGGGGGGCTATACGCAGTATTTT
V gene: TRBV28; J gene: TRBJ1-4; D gene: -; clone size: -; CDR3 protein: CASSFPGTNEKLFF; CDR3 DNA: TGTGCCAGCAGTTTTCCGGGGACTAATGAAAAACTGTTTTTT
V gene: TRBV9; J gene: TRBJ2-3; D gene: TRBD1; clone size: -; CDR3 protein: CASSVTTGTTDTQYF; CDR3 DNA: TGTGCCAGCAGCGTTACGACAGGGACCACAGATACGCAGTATTTT
V gene: TRBV29-1; J gene: TRBJ1-1; D gene: -; clone size: -; CDR3 protein: CSVLFPEAFF; CDR3 DNA: TGCAGCGTTCTATTCCCTGAAGCTTTCTTT
V gene: TRBV5-8; J gene: TRBJ2-7; D gene: -; clone size: -; CDR3 protein: CASSFDDSSYEQYF; CDR3 DNA: TGTGCCAGCAGCTTCGATGACAGTTCCTACGAGCAGTACTTC
V gene: TRBV5-4; J gene: TRBJ1-2; D gene: -; clone size: -; CDR3 protein: CASGFETAGLYGYTF; CDR3 DNA: TGTGCCAGCGGTTTCGAAACGGCGGGGCTCTATGGCTACACCTTC
V gene: TRBV19; J gene: TRBJ1-6; D gene: -; clone size: -; CDR3 protein: CASSILDSDNSPLHF; CDR3 DNA: TGTGCCAGTAGTATACTGGACAGTGATAATTCACCCCTCCACTTT
V gene: TRBV5-1; J gene: TRBJ2-1; D gene: -; clone size: -; CDR3 protein: CASSLGAGRNNEQFF; CDR3 DNA: TGCGCCAGCAGCTTAGGGGCAGGGCGGAACAATGAGCAGTTCTTC
V gene: TRBV19; J gene: TRBJ2-5; D gene: -; clone size: once; CDR3 protein: CASNAWDGSRETQYF; CDR3 DNA: TGTGCCAGTAATGCGTGGGACGGGAGTAGAGAGACCCAGTACTTC
V gene: TRBV4-1; J gene: TRBJ2-2; D gene: -; clone size: -; CDR3 protein: CASRSAGGRAGELFF; CDR3 DNA: TGCGCCAGCAGGTCCGCCGGGGGGCGGGCCGGGGAGCTGTTTTTT
V gene: TRBV5-1; J gene: TRBJ1-4; D gene: -; clone size: -; CDR3 protein: CASSSGEKLFF; CDR3 DNA: TGCGCCAGCAGCTCCGGTGAAAAACTGTTTTTT
V gene: TRBV3-1/TRBV3-2; J gene: TRBJ1-1; D gene: -; clone size: -; CDR3 protein: CASSLRDTMNTEAFF; CDR3 DNA: TGTGCCAGCAGCCTCCGGGACACCATGAACACTGAAGCTTTCTTT